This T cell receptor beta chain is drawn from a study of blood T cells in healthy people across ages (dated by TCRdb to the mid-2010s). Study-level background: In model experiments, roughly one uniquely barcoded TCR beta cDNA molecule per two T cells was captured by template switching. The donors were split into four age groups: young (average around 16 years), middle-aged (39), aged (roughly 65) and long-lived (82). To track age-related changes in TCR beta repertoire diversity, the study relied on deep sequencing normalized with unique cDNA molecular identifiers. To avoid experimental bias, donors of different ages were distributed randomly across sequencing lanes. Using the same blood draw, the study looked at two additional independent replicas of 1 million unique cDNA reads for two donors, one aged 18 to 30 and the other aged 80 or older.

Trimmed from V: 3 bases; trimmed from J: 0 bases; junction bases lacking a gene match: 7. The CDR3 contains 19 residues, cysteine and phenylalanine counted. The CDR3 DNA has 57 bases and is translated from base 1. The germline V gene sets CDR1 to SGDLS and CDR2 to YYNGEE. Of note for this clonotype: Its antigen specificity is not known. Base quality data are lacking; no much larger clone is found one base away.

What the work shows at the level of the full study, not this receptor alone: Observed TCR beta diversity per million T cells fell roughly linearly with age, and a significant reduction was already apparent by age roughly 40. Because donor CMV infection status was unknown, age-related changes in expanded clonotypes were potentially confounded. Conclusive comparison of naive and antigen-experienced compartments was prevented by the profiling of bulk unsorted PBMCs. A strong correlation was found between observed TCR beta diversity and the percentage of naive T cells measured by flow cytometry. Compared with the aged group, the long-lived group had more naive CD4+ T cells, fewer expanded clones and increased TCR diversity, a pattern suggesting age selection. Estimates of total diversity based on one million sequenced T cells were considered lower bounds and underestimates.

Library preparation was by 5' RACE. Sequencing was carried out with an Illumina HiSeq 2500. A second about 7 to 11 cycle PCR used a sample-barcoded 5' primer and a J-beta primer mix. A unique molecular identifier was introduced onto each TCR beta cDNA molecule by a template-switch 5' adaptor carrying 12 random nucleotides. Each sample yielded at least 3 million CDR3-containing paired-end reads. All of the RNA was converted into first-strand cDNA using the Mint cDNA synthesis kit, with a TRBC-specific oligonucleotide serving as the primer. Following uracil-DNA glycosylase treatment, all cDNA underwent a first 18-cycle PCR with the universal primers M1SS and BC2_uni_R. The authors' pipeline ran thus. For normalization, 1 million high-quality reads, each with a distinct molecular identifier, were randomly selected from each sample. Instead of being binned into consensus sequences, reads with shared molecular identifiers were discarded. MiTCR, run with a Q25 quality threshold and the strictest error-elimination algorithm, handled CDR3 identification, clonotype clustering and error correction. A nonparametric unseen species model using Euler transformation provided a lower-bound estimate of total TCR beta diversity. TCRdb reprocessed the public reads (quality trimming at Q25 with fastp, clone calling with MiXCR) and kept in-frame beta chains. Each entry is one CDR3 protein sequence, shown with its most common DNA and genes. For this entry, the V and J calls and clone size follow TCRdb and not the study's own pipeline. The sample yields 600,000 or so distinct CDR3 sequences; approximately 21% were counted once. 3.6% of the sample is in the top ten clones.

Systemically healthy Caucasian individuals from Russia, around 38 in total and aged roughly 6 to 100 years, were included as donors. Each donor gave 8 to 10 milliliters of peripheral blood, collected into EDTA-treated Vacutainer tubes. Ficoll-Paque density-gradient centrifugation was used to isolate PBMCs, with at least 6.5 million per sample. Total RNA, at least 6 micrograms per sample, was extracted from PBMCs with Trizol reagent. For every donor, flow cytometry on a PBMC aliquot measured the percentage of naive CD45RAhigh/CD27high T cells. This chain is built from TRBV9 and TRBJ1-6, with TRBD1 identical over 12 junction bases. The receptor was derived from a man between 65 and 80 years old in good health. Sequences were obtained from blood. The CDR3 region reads CASSEGTGGAGSYNSPLHF. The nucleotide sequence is TGTGCCAGCAGCGAGGGGACAGGGGGCGCGGGCTCCTATAATTCACCCCTCCACTTT.